This TCR beta chain derives from a study of blood T cell repertoires in COVID-19. The overall study: Samples came from the United States, Italy and Spain, spanning acute and convalescent COVID-19.

The CDR3 covers 15 residues. Germline CDR1 and CDR2: MNHEY and SVGAGI. V shed 4 bases and J shed 3 bases, with 16 bases lying between them. In the study's own analysis: By means of reference gene primer amplification, nucleated cell counts were estimated. The protocol was immunoSEQ multiplex PCR, while the TCRdb copy is restricted to in-frame clones and leaves out a portion. From that table come the V and J calls and clone size; the DNA was used to work out D and trimming. The sample lists around 87,000 clones, roughly 85% occurring once. The chain recombines TRBV6-5 with TRBJ2-7; tentative D call: TRBD2 (6 bases). This receptor was obtained from a human donor in a cohort sampled during active COVID-19. The sample taken for sequencing was peripheral blood. The chain's CDR3 is CASSSPGLGSYEQYF. Written as DNA, the CDR3 is TGTGCCAGCAGTTCCCCGGGACTCGGTAGCTACGAGCAGTACTTC.